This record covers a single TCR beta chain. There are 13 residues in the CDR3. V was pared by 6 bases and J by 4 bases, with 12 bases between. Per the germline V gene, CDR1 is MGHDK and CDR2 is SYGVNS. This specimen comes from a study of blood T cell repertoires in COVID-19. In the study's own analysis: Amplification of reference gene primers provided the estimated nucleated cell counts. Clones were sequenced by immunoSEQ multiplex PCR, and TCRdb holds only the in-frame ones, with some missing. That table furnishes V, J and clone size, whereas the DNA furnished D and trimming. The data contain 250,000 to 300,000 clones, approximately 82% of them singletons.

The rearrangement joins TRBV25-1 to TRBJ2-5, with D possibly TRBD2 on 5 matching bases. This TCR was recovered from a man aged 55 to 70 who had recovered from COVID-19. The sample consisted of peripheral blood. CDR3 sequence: CASSRTGLETQYF. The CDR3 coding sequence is TGTGCCAGCAGCCGCACGGGGTTAGAGACCCAGTACTTC.